The rows below give T cell receptor beta chains drawn from one sample of a study of T cell repertoires in cytomegalovirus infection. TCRdb reprocessed the reads with MiXCR, giving one entry per CDR3 protein. The table includes 600,000 to 700,000 distinct CDR3 sequences, approximately 33% detected once. The antigens these receptors bind are not known. Sequenced material: cultured PBMCs, taken from culture after CMV antigen stimulation. The receptors here all came from a human donor in good health (CMV status not recorded). Some clones in this sample may be carry-over from other donors' samples. The CDR3 runs from the conserved cysteine through the conserved F or W. The D gene is left open where the match is weak. Size tells how often a clone was seen (once, few, many) or the class of an expanded clone, and some rows leave it out.

v_gene,abundance,d_gene,j_gene,CDR3nt,CDR3aa
TRBV4-1,.,TRBD2,TRBJ2-3,TGCGCCAGCAGCCAAGAAGGGCCTAGCGGGTACTCAGATACGCAGTATTTT,CASSQEGPSGYSDTQYF
TRBV10-2,.,TRBD2,TRBJ2-1,TGCGCCAGCACACAAGCGGGAGGAACTTTTGAGCAGTTCTTC,CASTQAGGTFEQFF
TRBV6-1,few,.,TRBJ2-3,TGTGCCAGCCAGGTGGGGGTCGTTGATACGCAGTATTTT,CASQVGVVDTQYF
TRBV5-6,.,.,TRBJ2-5,TGTGCCAGCAGTGGGCTAGTGGCGGTGCTGGAGACCCAGTACTTC,CASSGLVAVLETQYF
TRBV6-5,few,TRBD1,TRBJ1-1,TGTGCCAGCAGTACACCACGACAGGGTAACACTGAAGCTTTCTTT,CASSTPRQGNTEAFF
TRBV6-1,.,.,TRBJ2-5,TGTGCCAGCAGTGAAGTATGGCAAGAGACCCAGTACTTC,CASSEVWQETQYF
TRBV6-6,few,.,TRBJ1-4,TGTGCCAGCAGCTGGACAACTAATGAAAAACTGTTTTTT,CASSWTTNEKLFF
TRBV5-1,.,.,TRBJ1-4,TGCGCCAGCAGCCCCCTGGGAGCGACTGTCGGTGAAAAACTGTTTTTT,CASSPLGATVGEKLFF
TRBV11-2,.,TRBD1,TRBJ1-3,TGTGCCAGCAGCGCCGACAGGGGTAGGACTGGAAACACCATATATTTT,CASSADRGRTGNTIYF
TRBV6-6,.,.,TRBJ2-3,TGTGCCAGCAGTTCGGGACGGAGGGCTAGCACAGATACGCAGTATTTT,CASSSGRRASTDTQYF
TRBV7-6,few,.,TRBJ1-5,TGTGCCAGCAGCTCATTTCGGGGGGCCAAGGATAGCAATCAGCCCCAGCATTTT,CASSSFRGAKDSNQPQHF
TRBV7-2,few,TRBD2,TRBJ2-5,TGTGCCAGCAGCCGACCCGGGACAGGATCCTCGGGACTAGCGGGGCCCCAAACTCAAGAGACCCAGTACTTC,CASSRPGTGSSGLAGPQTQETQYF
TRBV4-1,.,.,TRBJ2-7,TGCGCCAGCAGCCCTCGGCAGCCGGGCTACGAGCAGTACTTC,CASSPRQPGYEQYF
TRBV7-6,.,TRBD2,TRBJ2-1,TGTGCCAGCAGCTTAGCGACAGGCGGGGGGAATGAGCAGTTCTTC,CASSLATGGGNEQFF
TRBV7-9,few,.,TRBJ1-1,TGTGCCAGCAGCTCAGTGGGAGATGAAGCTTTCTTT,CASSSVGDEAFF
TRBV12-3/TRBV12-4,.,.,TRBJ1-1,TGTGCCAGCATGTTTCATGGGGAGAACACTGAAGCTTTCTTT,CASMFHGENTEAFF
TRBV7-2,many,.,TRBJ1-6,TGTGCCAGCAGCTCCCCCCGGACAGACGTGGATTCACCCCTCCACTTT,CASSSPRTDVDSPLHF
TRBV29-1,.,.,TRBJ1-1,TGCAGCGTTGGACAGAACACTGAAGCTTTCTTT,CSVGQNTEAFF
TRBV5-1,.,TRBD1,TRBJ1-1,TGCGCCAGCAGCTCCGGTGGGACAGTTGAAACTGAAGCTTTCTTT,CASSSGGTVETEAFF
TRBV27,.,.,TRBJ1-5,TGTGCCAGCAGTTTCACAGCCGATCAGCCCCAGCATTTT,CASSFTADQPQHF
TRBV7-2,few,.,TRBJ1-5,TGTGCCAGCAGCCCCCCGGGGGGGGCCGCGCCCCAGCATTTT,CASSPPGGAAPQHF
TRBV7-2,.,.,TRBJ2-1,TGTGCCAGCAGCTTAGACAATCCAAATGAGCAGTTCTTC,CASSLDNPNEQFF
TRBV2,.,.,TRBJ1-2,TGTGCCAGCAGTGACACCCCTTCCAGATACTATGGCTACACCTTC,CASSDTPSRYYGYTF
TRBV12-3/TRBV12-4,.,TRBD1,TRBJ1-2,TGTGCCAGCAGTCCGTTTATAGGGGGCAATGGCTACACCTTC,CASSPFIGGNGYTF
TRBV25-1,.,TRBD2,TRBJ2-7,TGTGCCAGCAGTTCGGCGGGAGGGCCCCACGAGCAGTACTTC,CASSSAGGPHEQYF
TRBV9,.,.,TRBJ1-1,TGTTCCAGCAGCCTGCTAGGGGGTACTGAAGCTTTCTTT,CSSSLLGGTEAFF
TRBV20-1,.,.,TRBJ2-3,TGCAGTGCTCGCGGGGATACAGATACGCAGTATTTT,CSARGDTDTQYF
TRBV27,.,TRBD1,TRBJ1-2,TGTGCCAGCAGTTTATCGTACAGGACAGGGCGGGGAGAGTATGGCTACACCTTC,CASSLSYRTGRGEYGYTF
TRBV7-9,.,TRBD1,TRBJ2-5,TGTGCCAGCAGCACGGGACAGGGGGAAGAGACCCAGTACTTC,CASSTGQGEETQYF
TRBV7-9,few,.,TRBJ2-3,TGTGCCAGCAGCTTAGCCCTCTTCCTAGCAGAAACAGATACGCAGTATTTT,CASSLALFLAETDTQYF
TRBV4-2,.,TRBD2,TRBJ2-3,TGTGCCAGCAGCTTAAACCCCCAGACTAGCGGGCGCACAGATACGCAGTATTTT,CASSLNPQTSGRTDTQYF
TRBV4-1,.,TRBD2,TRBJ2-1,TGCGCCAGCAGCCCCGGACTAGCAGACCACAATGAGCAGTTCTTC,CASSPGLADHNEQFF
TRBV7-2,.,TRBD2,TRBJ2-3,TGTGCCAGCAGCCCGACAACTAGCGGGAGGCCAGATACGCAGTATTTT,CASSPTTSGRPDTQYF
TRBV11-2,.,TRBD2,TRBJ2-1,TGTGCCAGCGGTAGCGTTCGTGGACTAGCAAATGAGCAGTTCTTC,CASGSVRGLANEQFF
TRBV28,few,.,TRBJ2-3,TGTGCCATCCGCCGGGGCTCTGATACGCAGTATTTT,CAIRRGSDTQYF
TRBV2,.,.,TRBJ1-1,TGTGCAATACGACAGGCGAACACTGAAGCTTTCTTT,CAIRQANTEAFF
TRBV25-1,.,.,TRBJ1-2,TGTGCCACCTTCGGGACCGTAGCCCTCAATATCTATGGCTACACCTTC,CATFGTVALNIYGYTF
TRBV5-1,.,TRBD1,TRBJ1-6,TGCGCCAGCAGCCTTCATCCGGGACAGGGGAATTCACCCCTCCACTTT,CASSLHPGQGNSPLHF
TRBV28,.,TRBD2,TRBJ2-4,TGTGCCAGCAGTTTAGTGGGACTAGCCGGCAAAAACATTCAGTACTTC,CASSLVGLAGKNIQYF
TRBV28,.,TRBD1,TRBJ2-7,TGTGCCAGCAACCAGGGGACAGCCTGGAGGGAGCAGTACTTC,CASNQGTAWREQYF
TRBV7-8,.,.,TRBJ2-5,TGTGCCAGCAGCTTAAATCGTTTAGATACAAGGGCGACCCAGTACTTC,CASSLNRLDTRATQYF
TRBV7-9,few,TRBD1,TRBJ1-1,TGTGCCAGCGGCCCACACAGGGGGGATATCAAACAGGTGGTAGCTTTCTTT,CASGPHRGDIKQVVAFF
TRBV4-3,.,.,TRBJ2-3,TGCGCCAGCAGCCGTTCCCCGGAGGGGGGATCAGATACGCAGTATTTT,CASSRSPEGGSDTQYF